Shown below are 21 T cell receptor beta chains from a single sample sequenced in a study of T-cell reconstitution after alpha-beta-depleted transplantation in children. Unique molecular identifiers were incorporated when the TCRbeta library was constructed. TCRdb re-analysed the PCR reads in MiXCR, keeping a single row per CDR3 protein. The sample shows around 580,000 distinct CDR3 sequences, approximately 22% of them seen only once. The sample was PBMCs, mostly from graft donor cells, taken 360 days after TCRalphabeta/CD19-depleted stem cell transplant. Receptor source: a boy under two years old who had a stem cell transplant for acute myeloid leukemia, so the T cells may come from the graft donor.

This clonotype showed up many times. This chain joins TRBV5-6 and TRBJ2-7; no firm D call. The V and J ends lost 1 base and 1 base respectively, with 6 bases between them. There are 13 residues in the CDR3. CDR1 SGHDT and CDR2 YYEEEE come from the germline V gene. CDR3 nucleotide sequence: TGTGCCAGCAGCTTGCGGCCTTCCTACGAGCAGTACGTC. It yields the protein CASSLRPSYEQYV.

This clonotype was counted ten times or more. The rearrangement uses TRBV7-2 and TRBJ2-1; D remains unclear. The CDR3 consists of 12 residues. Per the germline V gene, CDR1 is SGHTA and CDR2 is FQGNSA. Trimming pared 1 base from V and 7 bases from J, leaving 5 bases between. This CDR3 reads CASSLVRNEQFF. CDR3 DNA: TGTGCCAGCAGCTTAGTCCGGAATGAGCAGTTCTTC.

Concerning this clonotype: A much larger clonotype is one base distant, so this may be a read error. The V and J genes are TRBV20-1 and TRBJ2-3, with D perhaps TRBD1 (6 bases). Germline CDR1 is DFQATT and CDR2 is SNEGSKA (reference sequence). This CDR3 has 17 amino acids. CDR3 sequence reads: CCAQSEGGHPSTDTQYF. CDR3 in DNA: TGCTGTGCTCAGTCTGAAGGGGGACACCCTAGCACAGATACGCAGTATTTT.

The J gene is TRBJ2-2, the V gene TRBV20-1, with a tentative D call TRBD1 (6 bases). Germline CDR1 and CDR2: DFQATT and SNEGSKA (reference sequence). V lost 7 bases to trimming and J lost 2 bases, with 11 bases between them. This CDR3 contains 13 residues. The CDR3 loop reads CSGNRDNTGELFF. CDR3 nucleotides: TGCAGTGGGAACAGGGACAACACCGGGGAGCTGTTTTTT.

V is TRBV5-1 and J is TRBJ2-5, with TRBD2 identical over 9 bases. V was pared by 4 bases and J by 0 bases, with 7 bases of the junction left unmatched. CDR3 length: 16 amino acids. The germline gives CDR1 SGHRS, CDR2 YFSETQ. This CDR3 is CASSPIAGAHQETQYF. The CDR3 DNA reads TGCGCCAGCAGCCCAATAGCGGGGGCCCACCAAGAGACCCAGTACTTC.

In this sample, this clonotype turned up many times. This chain uses TRBV29-1 with TRBJ1-3; no clear D. In germline, CDR1 is SQVTM, CDR2 ANQGSEA. Trimming removed 6 bases at V and 0 bases at J, with 12 bases between. The CDR3 spans 14 residues. The CDR3 DNA sequence: TGCAGCGTCCGAAGAGGAAGCTCTGGAAACACCATATATTTT. Translated, it gives CSVRRGSSGNTIYF.

The gene calls are TRBV20-1 and TRBJ1-3; 10 positions agree with TRBD1. This CDR3 contains 13 residues. The ends lost 6 bases at V and 4 bases at J; junction bases unmatched: 3. Germline CDR1 is DFQATT and CDR2 is SNEGSKA (reference sequence). CDR3 bases: TGCAGTGCCGGGACAGGGGCAGGAAACACCATATATTTT. This sequence encodes CSAGTGAGNTIYF.

The rearrangement links TRBV12-3 or TRBV12-4 to TRBJ2-7; the D is unclear. The CDR3 is 13 residues long. Trimming shortened V by 6 bases and J by 2 bases, and 11 bases separated the two germline ends. CDR3 region: CASRFDITYEQYF. The CDR3 DNA reads TGTGCCAGCAGGTTCGACATTACCTACGAGCAGTACTTC.

In this sample, this clonotype turned up many times. The junction departs from germline at one end; a sequencing error may be responsible. CDR3 in amino acids: CSATFSPVNRAF. CDR3 coding DNA: TGCAGTGCCACCTTCTCACCGGTTAACCGGGCCTTT. V and J are TRBV20-1 and TRBJ1-1; no clear D gene. The CDR3 covers 12 residues. The germline V gene has CDR1 DFQATT and CDR2 SNEGSKA (reference sequence).

This clonotype has a handful of counts. This chain links TRBV5-1 with TRBJ2-7; D call uncertain. The germline gives CDR1 SGHRS, CDR2 YFSETQ. This CDR3 comprises 12 residues. V lost 3 bases, J lost 4 bases, and 8 bases lay in between. DNA of the CDR3: TGCGCCAGCAGCTCCGAACCGTACGAGCAGTACGTC. Residues: CASSSEPYEQYV.

In this sample, this clonotype turned up a few times. This rearrangement joins TRBV20-1 to TRBJ1-1; TRBD1 is a possible D gene (6 bases). Germline lookup yields CDR1 DFQATT and CDR2 SNEGSKA (reference sequence). This CDR3 is built from 12 residues. V lost 8 bases and J lost 4, with 14 bases in between. The CDR3 nucleotides read TGCAGTCCCCAGGGGTACGTCACTGAAGCTTTCTTT. Its translation: CSPQGYVTEAFF.

The V and J genes are TRBV11-2 and TRBJ2-5, with 10 bases lining up with TRBD2. V shed 5 bases and J 2 bases; nucleotides not matched to a gene: 8. CDR1 is SGHAT, CDR2 FQNNGV, per germline. CDR3 length: 16 residues. The CDR3 DNA sequence: TGTGCCAGCAGCCGGAGGCTAGCGGGGGAGCAAGAGACCCAGTACTTC. Protein sequence: CASSRRLAGEQETQYF.

There are a few counts of this clonotype. This chain uses TRBV3-1 with TRBJ2-7; 8 nucleotides match TRBD2. The CDR3 runs 16 residues. The germline V gene has CDR1 LGHDT and CDR2 YNNKEL (reference sequence). Trimming cost V 5 bases and J 3 bases; bases outside gene matches: 12. For the CDR3, the DNA is TGTGCCAGCAGCTACAAGAGCGGGGGCCCTTACTACGAGCAGTACTTC. This codes for CASSYKSGGPYYEQYF.

This clonotype has a count of ten or more. The chain recombines TRBV12-3 or TRBV12-4 with TRBJ2-7; 8 bases match TRBD1. With 4 bases clipped from V and 0 bases from J, the junction kept 5 bases outside the gene matches. CDR3 length: 15 amino acids. The CDR3 reads CASSYDRGGSYEQYV. The DNA for the CDR3 is TGTGCCAGCAGTTATGACAGGGGAGGCTCCTACGAGCAGTACGTC.

A few counts support this clonotype. This sequence joins TRBV7-2 and TRBJ2-2; D assignment may be TRBD1 or TRBD2 (6 bases each). This CDR3 comprises 16 residues. Germline V gives CDR1 SGHTA, CDR2 FQGNSA. Trimming removed 1 base from V and 12 bases from J, with 21 bases in between. This chain's CDR3 is CASSLGPVEGVRKLFF. The CDR3 nucleotides are TGTGCCAGCAGCTTAGGGCCCGTGGAGGGGGTGAGGAAGCTGTTTTTT.

The chain recombines TRBV5-1 with TRBJ2-5, with D perhaps assigned TRBD1 or TRBD2 (6 bases each). Germline V gene sequence: CDR1 SGHRS, CDR2 YFSETQ. The germline V and J ends were trimmed by 1 base and 2 bases, with 18 bases remaining between them. CDR3 length: 17 residues. In DNA, the CDR3 is TGCGCCAGCAGCTTGATGACCGGGGGCTCGAAGCAAGAGACCCAGTACTTC. It encodes CASSLMTGGSKQETQYF. Drawing the rest from reference TRBV5-1 and TRBJ2-5, the complete variable domain is KAGVTQTPRYLIKTRGQQVTLSCSPISGHRSVSWYQQTPGQGLQFLFEYFSETQRNKGNFPGRFSGRQFSNSRSEMNVSTLELGDSALYLCASSLMTGGSKQETQYFGPGTRLLVL.

This clonotype was counted at least ten times. A read error may produce the germline difference seen at one junction end. The chain carries TRBV12-3 or TRBV12-4 and TRBJ1-6; D ambiguous. The CDR3 totals 17 residues. CDR3 sequence (DNA): TGTGCCAGCAGGTTAGACGGGTCGAGCTCCTATAATTCACCCCTCCACTTT. This gives the protein CASRLDGSSSYNSPLHF.

A few counts support this clonotype. The chain recombines TRBV20-1 with TRBJ2-7; no firm D call. The CDR3 covers 11 residues. In germline, CDR1 is DFQATT, CDR2 SNEGSKA (reference sequence). Trimming left V 3 bases short and J 3 bases short, with 6 bases between. The CDR3 nucleotides read TGCAGTGCTAGGAGGAGCTACGAGCAGTACTTC. Encoded protein: CSARRSYEQYF.

The sample holds many counts of this clonotype. CDR3 nucleotides: TGTGCCAGCAGTAGCCCTTGGGGTTCGGGGGAAGAGACCCAGTACTTC. Amino acids: CASSSPWGSGEETQYF. V and J are TRBV12-3 or TRBV12-4 and TRBJ2-5; possibly TRBD2 for D (6 bases). The CDR3 runs 16 residues. V lost 5 bases, J lost 3 bases, and 19 bases lay in between.

This chain joins TRBV7-2 and TRBJ2-3; D gene unclear. V was cut by 4 bases and J by 5 bases, with 10 bases left in between. Germline-derived CDR1 and CDR2 are SGHTA and FQGNSA. The CDR3 extends over 13 amino acids. The CDR3 loop reads CASSSYTVDTQYF. CDR3 in DNA: TGTGCCAGCAGCTCTTACACGGTAGATACGCAGTATTTT.

This clonotype was seen repeatedly, ten times or more. The V and J genes are TRBV28 and TRBJ2-7, with D possibly TRBD1 on 6 matching bases. Deletions cut 5 bases from V and 4 bases from J, with 18 bases between. This CDR3 comprises 15 residues. Looked up from germline, CDR1 is MDHEN and CDR2 is SYDVKM. The CDR3 DNA sequence: TGTGCCAGCAGTCCCAGGGGCTCCGTTAAATACGAGCAGTACGTC. It translates to CASSPRGSVKYEQYV.